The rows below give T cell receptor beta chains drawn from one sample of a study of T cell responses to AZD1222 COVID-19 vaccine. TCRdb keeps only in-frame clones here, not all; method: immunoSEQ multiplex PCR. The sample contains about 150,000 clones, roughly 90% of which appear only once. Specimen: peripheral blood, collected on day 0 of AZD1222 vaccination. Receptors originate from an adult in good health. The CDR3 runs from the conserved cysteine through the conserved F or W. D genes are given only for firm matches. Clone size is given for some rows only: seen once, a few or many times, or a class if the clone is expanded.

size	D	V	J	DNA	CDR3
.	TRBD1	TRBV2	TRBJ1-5	TGTGCCAGCAGTGACAGGGGGCGTGCGCCCCAGCATTTT	CASSDRGRAPQHF
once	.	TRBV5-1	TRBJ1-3	TGCGCCAGCAGCTTGGACAGGAGCTCTGGAAACACCATATATTTT	CASSLDRSSGNTIYF
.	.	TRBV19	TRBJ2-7	TGTGCCAGTAGTAGAGGGCCAGCCAACTACGAGCAGTACTTC	CASSRGPANYEQYF
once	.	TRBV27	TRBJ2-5	TGTGCCAGCAGTTTAGAGGGCAGGCAACAAGAGACCCAGTACTTC	CASSLEGRQQETQYF
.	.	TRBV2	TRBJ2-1	TGTGCCAGCAGTGAAGCGGCCCGCTCCTACAATGAGCAGTTCTTC	CASSEAARSYNEQFF
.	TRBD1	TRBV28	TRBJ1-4	TGTGCCAGCAGTTCGAAGGGGACAGTCCACGCAACTAATGAAAAACTGTTTTTT	CASSSKGTVHATNEKLFF
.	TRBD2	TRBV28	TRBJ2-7	TGTGCCAGCAGCCCCGGGACTAGCGTTTACGAGCAGTACTTC	CASSPGTSVYEQYF
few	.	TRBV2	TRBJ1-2	TGTGCCAGCAGTGAAGGGGTTGGGGCCTACAGCTACACCTTC	CASSEGVGAYSYTF
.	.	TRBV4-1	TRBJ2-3	TGCGCCAGCAGCCTAGGGGGGGTTTCGGATACGCAGTATTTT	CASSLGGVSDTQYF
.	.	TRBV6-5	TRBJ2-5	TGTGCCAGCAGTTCCTCGTCGGCCCAGTACTTC	CASSSSSAQYF
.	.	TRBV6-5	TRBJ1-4	TGTGCCAGCAGTTACACAACAGGAACTAATGAAAAACTGTTTTTT	CASSYTTGTNEKLFF
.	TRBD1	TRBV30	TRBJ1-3	TGTGCCTGGAGTCGTACAGGGGGCTCTGGAAACACCATATATTTT	CAWSRTGGSGNTIYF
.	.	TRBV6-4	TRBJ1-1	TGTGCCAGCAGTGACCCAAAGACGGATTTGCGTGAAGCTTTCTTT	CASSDPKTDLREAFF
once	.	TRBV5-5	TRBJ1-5	TGTGCCAGCAGCTTCAGTGGGTCCTATCAGCCCCAGCATTTT	CASSFSGSYQPQHF
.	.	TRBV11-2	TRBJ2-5	TGTGCCAGCAGCTTATGGCAGGGATCCAGGGAGACCCAGTACTTC	CASSLWQGSRETQYF
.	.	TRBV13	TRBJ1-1	TGTGCCAGCAGCTTAGGACACCTGAACACTGAAGCTTTCTTT	CASSLGHLNTEAFF
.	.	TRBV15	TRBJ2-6	TGTGCCACCAGCCCAGGCCCTGGGGTCTCTGGGGCCAACGTCCTGACTTTC	CATSPGPGVSGANVLTF